A single sample is the source of the 30 T cell receptor beta chains below, sequenced in a study of long-term antiretroviral therapy in people with HIV. The assay used was immunoSEQ (version v3.0), run at survey level. Here immunoSEQ multiplex PCR was the method, and the copy in TCRdb shows in-frame clones only, minus some. The data hold about 35,000 clones, with around 85% observed a single time. Specimen: unsorted PBMCs, collected 2.2 years after starting antiretroviral therapy. Receptors originate from a man younger than 30 with HIV.

V gene TRBV9 combines with J gene TRBJ2-7, with a weak D call TRBD2 (5 bases). The CDR3 covers 13 residues. CDR1 SGDLS and CDR2 YYNGEE come from the germline V gene. Trimming removed 5 bases at V and 4 bases at J, with 13 bases between. The CDR3 nucleotides read TGTGCCAGCAGTCCCGAGGGATTTTACGAGCAGTACTTC. Residues: CASSPEGFYEQYF.

V and J are TRBV30 and TRBJ2-3, with D hard to call. The germline V gene encodes CDR1 GTSNPN and CDR2 SVGIG (reference sequence). The CDR3 is made up of 19 amino acids. The V gene lost 1 base and the J gene lost 2 bases, with 25 bases spanning the gap. In DNA, the CDR3 is TGTGCCTGGAGTGATGACTCGAAAGACTCCCCTTTGAACACAGATACGCAGTATTTT. Translating gives CAWSDDSKDSPLNTDTQYF.

The rearrangement uses TRBV5-4 and TRBJ2-2, with 12 positions matching TRBD2. There are 16 residues in the CDR3. Trimming cost V 0 bases and J 7 bases; bases outside gene matches: 4. The V gene's germline CDR1 is SGHNT and CDR2 YYREEE (reference sequence). DNA for the CDR3: TGTGCCAGCAGCTTGGAACTAGCGGGAGGCGTCGGGGAGCTGTTTTTT. This codes for CASSLELAGGVGELFF.

The V and J genes are TRBV30 and TRBJ2-5; D not certain. V lost 4 bases to trimming and J lost 1 base, with 7 bases between them. Germline CDR1 is GTSNPN and CDR2 is SVGIG (reference sequence). The CDR3 extends over 12 amino acids. CDR3 nucleotide sequence: TGTGCCTGGACACCCCGCCAAGAGACCCAGTACTTC. Its translation is CAWTPRQETQYF.

The chain joins TRBV4-3 to TRBJ2-1; TRBD2 agrees at 7 bases. This CDR3 comprises 16 residues. Germline trimming cut 3 bases from V and 4 bases from J; bases unmatched to any gene: 9. The germline V gene encodes CDR1 LGHNA and CDR2 YSLEER. The CDR3 reads CASSHRLAGRYNEQFF. Here the CDR3 DNA reads TGCGCCAGCAGCCACCGACTAGCCGGTCGATACAATGAGCAGTTCTTC.

This chain uses TRBV4-3 with TRBJ1-4; 7 nucleotides align to TRBD1. Germline V gene lookup returns CDR1 LGHNA and CDR2 YSLEER. This CDR3 is built from 15 residues. The ends lost 0 bases at V and 8 bases at J; junction bases unmatched: 6. Written as DNA, the CDR3 is TGCGCCAGCAGCCAAGATGGGCAGGGGGAGGAAAAACTGTTTTTT. The encoded protein is CASSQDGQGEEKLFF.

This clone was seen once. The rearrangement joins TRBV6-5 to TRBJ2-5; D remains unclear. With 4 bases removed from V and 4 bases from J, the gap between germline ends came to 10 bases. Germline CDR1 MNHEY, CDR2 SVGAGI. CDR3 size: 13 residues. The CDR3 here is CASSWWGGETQYF. The CDR3 DNA follows: TGTGCCAGCAGTTGGTGGGGTGGAGAGACCCAGTACTTC.

The V call is TRBV19, the J call TRBJ2-7, with D unclear. CDR3 length: 15 residues. Trimming took 4 bases from V and 1 from J, leaving 14 bases between them. Germline lookup yields CDR1 LNHDA and CDR2 SQIVND (reference sequence). The CDR3 is CASSRSWGKSYEQYF. Here the CDR3 DNA reads TGTGCCAGTAGTAGGTCGTGGGGTAAGTCCTACGAGCAGTACTTC. Using reference TRBV19 and TRBJ2-7 for the parts outside the CDR3, the full variable domain is DGGITQSPKYLFRKEGQNVTLSCEQNLNHDAMYWYRQDPGQGLRLIYYSQIVNDFQKGDIAEGYSVSREKKESFPLTVTSAQKNPTAFYLCASSRSWGKSYEQYFGPGTRLTVT.

This clone occurred once. The J gene is TRBJ2-7, the V gene TRBV5-1; D ambiguous. There are 8 residues in the CDR3. Germline V gene sequence: CDR1 SGHRS, CDR2 YFSETQ. Trimming stripped 7 bases from V and 8 bases from J, with 4 bases between. The CDR3 DNA is TGCGCCAGCTGGAAGCAGTACTTC. Translated, it gives CASWKQYF.

The chain combines TRBV2 with TRBJ2-3; D not certain. Trimming removed 2 bases from V and 2 bases from J, with 11 bases in between. The CDR3 extends over 15 amino acids. Germline V gene sequence: CDR1 SNHLY, CDR2 FYNNEI. The CDR3 DNA reads TGTGCCAGCAGTGAAAGGTGGGCAACCACAGATACGCAGTATTTT. The encoded protein is CASSERWATTDTQYF.

The chain has TRBV5-6 and TRBJ1-5; 7 nucleotides align to TRBD1. The CDR3 consists of 14 residues. The ends lost 4 bases at V and 4 bases at J; junction bases unmatched: 5. Germline loops: CDR1 SGHDT, CDR2 YYEEEE. CDR3 nucleotides: TGTGCCAGCAGCCTCACGACAGGGAATCAGCCCCAGCATTTT. Its translation is CASSLTTGNQPQHF.

The chain is built from TRBV6-5 and TRBJ2-7, with D perhaps TRBD1 or TRBD2 (5 bases each). This CDR3 spans 13 amino acids. The V end was cut by 9 bases, the J end by 2 bases, with 14 bases between. The V gene's germline CDR1 is MNHEY and CDR2 SVGAGI. CDR3 residues: CASTRDGAYEQYF. CDR3 sequence (DNA): TGTGCCAGTACTAGGGACGGAGCCTACGAGCAGTACTTC.

The rearrangement uses TRBV11-2 and TRBJ2-3; the match to TRBD1 covers 11 bases. In germline, CDR1 is SGHAT, CDR2 FQNNGV. Trimming removed 1 base from V and 5 bases from J; junction bases left unmatched: 2. The CDR3 runs to 15 residues. The CDR3, as DNA: TGTGCCAGCAGCTTAGGGGACAGGGGGATAGATACGCAGTATTTT. This encodes CASSLGDRGIDTQYF.

Only a few counts were recorded for this clone. The chain is built from TRBV13 and TRBJ1-5, with 7 bases fitting TRBD1. Germline assignment: CDR1 PRHDT and CDR2 FYEKMQ (reference sequence). The ends lost 0 bases at V and 10 bases at J; junction bases unmatched: 12. CDR3 length: 16 amino acids. Here the CDR3 reads CASSLGGGSGGLPQHF. CDR3 nucleotides: TGTGCCAGCAGCTTAGGAGGTGGGTCAGGGGGTTTACCCCAGCATTTT.

V gene TRBV27 combines with J gene TRBJ2-7, with 8 bases identical to TRBD2. Germline V lookup: CDR1 MNHEY, CDR2 SMNVEV (reference sequence). With V trimmed by 5 bases and J by 7 bases, 7 bases remained unmatched. The CDR3 consists of 13 residues. For the CDR3, the DNA is TGTGCCAGCAGTCTTAGCGGGGCGGTAGAGCAGTACTTC. It encodes CASSLSGAVEQYF.

The J gene is TRBJ2-1, the V gene TRBV27; 7 nucleotides match TRBD1. This CDR3 contains 11 residues. CDR1 is MNHEY, CDR2 SMNVEV, per germline (reference sequence). Trimming removed 8 bases from V and 11 bases from J; junction bases left unmatched: 6. The CDR3 coding sequence is TGTGCCAGCTTCCGGGGACAGAAGCAGTTCTTC. As protein: CASFRGQKQFF.

This clone occurred a few times. J is TRBJ1-1 and V is TRBV30; TRBD1 agrees at 7 bases. The CDR3 is 14 residues long. V shed 5 bases, J shed 5 bases, and the junction held 11 bases outside the gene matches. Germline CDR1 is GTSNPN and CDR2 is SVGIG (reference sequence). CDR3 region: CAWDTGTAVTEAFF. CDR3 sequence (DNA): TGTGCCTGGGATACCGGGACAGCTGTAACTGAAGCTTTCTTT.

The chain is built from TRBV27 and TRBJ1-1; 9 bases align to TRBD1. The CDR3 sequence is 13 residues long. Unmatched junction bases numbered 4, after V lost 5 bases and J lost 6 bases. CDR1 and CDR2 (germline): MNHEY, SMNVEV (reference sequence). The CDR3 loop reads CASSMRQGAEAFF. As DNA, the CDR3 is TGTGCCAGCAGTATGCGACAGGGGGCTGAAGCTTTCTTT.

V gene TRBV29-1 combines with J gene TRBJ1-4; TRBD1 might be the D (5 bases). The CDR3 covers 14 residues. Germline V gene lookup returns CDR1 SQVTM and CDR2 ANQGSEA. V dropped 1 base and J dropped 7 bases, with 13 bases sitting between them. The CDR3 here is CSVEVGREGEKLFF. The CDR3 bases are TGCAGCGTTGAAGTTGGCAGGGAGGGTGAAAAACTGTTTTTT.

The genes are TRBV4-2 and TRBJ1-3; D may be TRBD1 (5 bases). The CDR3 has 15 amino acids. Trimming cost V 1 base and J 0 bases, with 7 bases left between them. Per germline, CDR1 LGHNA and CDR2 YNFKEQ. This CDR3 is CASSQGQHSGNTIYF. DNA for the CDR3: TGTGCCAGCAGCCAAGGACAGCACTCTGGAAACACCATATATTTT.

The J gene is TRBJ2-1, the V gene TRBV4-3, with a weak D call TRBD2 (5 bases). Germline V gives CDR1 LGHNA, CDR2 YSLEER. CDR3 length equals 16 residues. V lost 0 bases to trimming and J lost 0 bases, with 9 bases between them. The CDR3 bases are TGCGCCAGCAGCCAAGAGAAGCGGAGCTCCTACAATGAGCAGTTCTTC. Residues: CASSQEKRSSYNEQFF.

The chain joins TRBV19 to TRBJ1-5, with TRBD1 matching 7 bases. Looked up from germline, CDR1 is LNHDA and CDR2 is SQIVND (reference sequence). This CDR3 comprises 15 residues. V gave up 6 bases and J gave up 6 bases; unmatched junction bases: 11. The CDR3 nucleotides are TGTGCCAGTAGCTCTTTCAGGGGGACAAGTCAGCCCCAGCATTTT. This codes for CASSSFRGTSQPQHF.

This clone was seen only a few times. This chain links TRBV7-2 with TRBJ2-3; D ambiguous. This CDR3 is built from 13 residues. CDR1 SGHTA and CDR2 FQGNSA come from the germline V gene. The ends were cut back, 4 bases at V and 2 bases at J, with 7 bases in the middle. CDR3 DNA: TGTGCCAGCAGCTGGAAGACCACAGATACGCAGTATTTT. Its protein product is CASSWKTTDTQYF.

The rearrangement joins TRBV19 to TRBJ1-1; D is ambiguous. The V end lost 5 bases, the J end lost 11 bases, and 18 bases lay between the germline ends. From germline, CDR1 is LNHDA and CDR2 SQIVND (reference sequence). This CDR3 spans 13 amino acids. CDR3 DNA sequence: TGTGCCAGTAGTCAACTTACCGGGAACGAGGCTTTCTTT. Protein product: CASSQLTGNEAFF.

This rearrangement joins TRBV10-3 to TRBJ2-6; D remains unclear. CDR3 length: 15 residues. The germline gives CDR1 ENHRY, CDR2 SYGVKD. Trimming shortened V by 2 bases and J by 1 base, and 6 bases separated the two germline ends. The CDR3 region has the DNA TGTGCCATCAGTGAGGCCAGTTCTGGGGCCAACGTCCTGACTTTC. Translation: CAISEASSGANVLTF.

The chain joins TRBV10-3 to TRBJ2-1; D uncertain. The CDR3 sequence is 14 residues long. The V end was cut by 4 bases, the J end by 4 bases, with 11 bases between. Per germline, CDR1 ENHRY and CDR2 SYGVKD. In DNA form, the CDR3 reads TGTGCCATCAGTGCGGACCATCAATACAATGAGCAGTTCTTC. Protein sequence: CAISADHQYNEQFF.

The chain couples TRBV15 to TRBJ2-1; 10 bases are shared with TRBD2. V shed 3 bases and J 4 bases; nucleotides not matched to a gene: 6. Looked up from germline, CDR1 is LNHNV and CDR2 is YYDKDF (reference sequence). The CDR3 extends over 16 amino acids. The CDR3 reads CATSRGTSGVYNEQFF. CDR3 DNA: TGTGCCACCAGCAGGGGCACTAGCGGGGTATACAATGAGCAGTTCTTC.

V and J are TRBV11-2 and TRBJ1-6; D might be TRBD1 (6 bases). Trimming pared 2 bases from V and 5 bases from J, leaving 10 bases between. Germline CDR1 reads SGHAT; CDR2 reads FQNNGV. The CDR3 spans 15 residues. CDR3 in DNA: TGTGCCAGCAGCTTAATGCCAGGGGATAATTCACCCCTCCACTTT. Translation: CASSLMPGDNSPLHF.

The rearrangement links TRBV4-1 to TRBJ2-5; 8 positions agree with TRBD1. The CDR3 has 16 amino acids. The V segment lost 0 bases and the J segment 5 bases; nucleotides outside the gene matches: 8. Germline V gives CDR1 MGHRA, CDR2 YSYEKL. CDR3 in DNA: TGCGCCAGCAGCCAAGAGAAAGGGACAGGCGGGGAGACCCAGTACTTC. Its translation: CASSQEKGTGGETQYF.

J is TRBJ2-1 and V is TRBV27; the match to TRBD1 covers 8 bases. Unmatched junction bases numbered 3, after V lost 5 bases and J lost 0 bases. CDR1 MNHEY and CDR2 SMNVEV come from the germline V gene (reference sequence). The CDR3 is 15 residues long. The CDR3 region has the DNA TGTGCCAGCAGTGACAGGGGAAGCTCCTACAATGAGCAGTTCTTC. This encodes CASSDRGSSYNEQFF.